These 25 T cell receptor beta chains were all obtained from the same sample, sequenced in a study of cytomegalovirus exposure and HLA in healthy donors. Researchers ran the PCR with 60 Vbeta and 13 Jbeta primers. TCRdb's table, derived via immunoSEQ multiplex PCR, lists solely in-frame clones and lacks some. This sample has roughly 110,000 clones, with roughly 82% found just once. Material for sequencing was PBMCs. The source is a woman in her forties or fifties in good health and CMV-seropositive.

V usage is TRBV14 and J usage is TRBJ1-1, with D perhaps TRBD1 (5 bases). V was clipped by 1 base and J by 0 bases, with 9 bases between them. The CDR3 is made up of 15 amino acids. Germline lookup yields CDR1 SGHDN and CDR2 FVKESK. The CDR3 protein is CASSQVPRVNTEAFF. CDR3 bases: TGTGCCAGCAGCCAAGTACCCAGGGTGAACACTGAAGCTTTCTTT.

Only a few counts were recorded for this clone. This rearrangement joins TRBV6-1 to TRBJ2-7, with 9 bases that match TRBD2. Losses at the gene ends were 4 bases for V and 6 bases for J; bases not matched to a gene: 19. The CDR3 is 18 amino acids. Germline V gene sequence: CDR1 MNHNS, CDR2 SASEGT. CDR3 coding DNA: TGTGCCAGCAGTGGGGTATTAGCGGGGGCCCAGGGACGGGTCGAGCAGTACTTC. It is translated as CASSGVLAGAQGRVEQYF.

This clone has only a few counts. This chain links TRBV5-6 with TRBJ2-7, with a weak D call TRBD1 (5 bases). This CDR3 region has 14 residues. Germline V gene sequence: CDR1 SGHDT, CDR2 YYEEEE. Trimming took 0 bases from V and 2 from J, leaving 9 bases between them. The CDR3 bases are TGTGCCAGCAGCTTGGTTGACAGTCCCTACGAGCAGTACTTC. This sequence encodes CASSLVDSPYEQYF.

The V call is TRBV27, the J call TRBJ1-5, with TRBD1 matching over 8 bases. The CDR3 has 17 amino acids. The germline gives CDR1 MNHEY, CDR2 SMNVEV (reference sequence). Trimming cost V 6 bases and J 7 bases; bases outside gene matches: 17. CDR3 nucleotide sequence: TGTGCCAGCAGGCCTTCTCGGACAGGGATGAGCGCCCAGCCCCAGCATTTT. It encodes CASRPSRTGMSAQPQHF.

This clone was recorded once. The chain is built from TRBV4-2 and TRBJ2-3; 12 bases are a match to TRBD2. V lost 2 bases to trimming and J lost 5 bases; unmatched junction nucleotides: 5. This CDR3 spans 16 amino acids. CDR1 and CDR2 (germline): LGHNA, YNFKEQ. This chain's CDR3 is CASSQRTSGARDTQYF. The CDR3 bases are TGTGCCAGCAGCCAACGGACTAGCGGGGCCAGAGATACGCAGTATTTT.

V usage is TRBV19 and J usage is TRBJ1-5; 7 bases line up with TRBD1. Germline V gene data show CDR1 as LNHDA and CDR2 as SQIVND (reference sequence). After removal of 8 bases from V and 0 bases from J, the junction contained 7 bases not matched to a gene. The CDR3 contains 15 residues. The DNA of the CDR3 is TGTGCCAGTCGTCAACAGGGGTATAGCAATCAGCCCCAGCATTTT. Amino acids: CASRQQGYSNQPQHF.

The chain employs TRBV11-2 and TRBJ1-2; 9 bases are a match to TRBD1. Germline-derived CDR1 and CDR2 are SGHAT and FQNNGV. V shed 4 bases, J shed 0 bases, and the junction held 6 bases outside the gene matches. This CDR3 is 16 amino acids long. The CDR3 is CASSSTGGAANYGYTF. CDR3 nucleotide sequence: TGTGCCAGCAGCTCCACAGGGGGCGCCGCTAACTATGGCTACACCTTC. The full variable domain, in which reference TRBV11-2 and TRBJ1-2 provide the parts outside the CDR3, is EAGVAQSPRYKIIEKRQSVAFWCNPISGHATLYWYQQILGQGPKLLIQFQNNGVVDDSQLPKDRFSAERLKGVDSTLKIQPAKLEDSAVYLCASSSTGGAANYGYTFGSGTRLTVV.

The chain couples TRBV18 to TRBJ2-5; tentatively, D is TRBD1 (5 bases). V was clipped by 1 base and J by 2 bases, with 5 bases between them. CDR1 is KGHSH, CDR2 LQKENI, per germline. This CDR3 comprises 13 residues. As DNA, the CDR3 is TGTGCCAGCTCACCACGACAGCAAGAGACCCAGTACTTC. It is translated as CASSPRQQETQYF.

This clone was observed a single time. The chain employs TRBV9 and TRBJ2-1; D is undetermined. Germline CDR1 reads SGDLS; CDR2 reads YYNGEE. The CDR3 is 15 residues long. Trimming cost V 2 bases and J 0 bases, with 9 bases left between them. The CDR3 protein is CASSVSIFSYNEQFF. In DNA, the CDR3 is TGTGCCAGCAGCGTCTCTATTTTCTCCTACAATGAGCAGTTCTTC.

The V and J genes are TRBV29-1 and TRBJ2-3, with a tentative D call TRBD2 (6 bases). The length of the CDR3 is 16 residues. From germline, CDR1 is SQVTM and CDR2 ANQGSEA. The germline V and J ends were trimmed by 4 bases and 3 bases, with 20 bases remaining between them. In DNA, the CDR3 is TGCAGCGTTGGCCATCACGGCGGGGATAGAACAGATACGCAGTATTTT. Amino acids: CSVGHHGGDRTDTQYF.

V gene TRBV5-5 combines with J gene TRBJ1-1; D may be TRBD1 (6 bases). CDR1 and CDR2 (germline): SGHKS, YYEKEE (reference sequence). V was shortened by 7 bases and J by 10 bases, with 23 bases between the two germline ends. This CDR3 has 14 amino acids. The CDR3 sequence: CASGATGVPPRAFF. The CDR3 nucleotides read TGTGCCAGCGGTGCGACAGGAGTACCACCAAGAGCTTTCTTT.

This chain links TRBV5-1 with TRBJ2-6; D might be TRBD1 (7 bases). Trimming removed 0 bases from V and 0 bases from J, with 13 bases in between. Germline V gives CDR1 SGHRS, CDR2 YFSETQ. The CDR3 runs to 18 residues. CDR3 sequence: CASSLVGGQNSGANVLTF. The CDR3 coding sequence is TGCGCCAGCAGCTTGGTCGGGGGACAGAACTCTGGGGCCAACGTCCTGACTTTC.

The chain joins TRBV5-1 to TRBJ2-1; 8 bases agree with TRBD2. The V and J ends lost 4 bases and 0 bases, in that order; junction bases with no gene match: 9. Per the germline V gene, CDR1 is SGHRS and CDR2 is YFSETQ. The CDR3 is made up of 17 amino acids. The CDR3 nucleotides read TGCGCCAGCAGCCCTCAGGCGGGGGGTAGCTCCTACAATGAGCAGTTCTTC. This codes for CASSPQAGGSSYNEQFF.

The sample holds a few counts of this clone. The V and J genes are TRBV11-2 and TRBJ2-6; 9 nucleotides match TRBD1. J was trimmed by 0 bases and V by 4 bases; bases with no gene match: 7. The CDR3 has 18 residues. Per the germline V gene, CDR1 is SGHAT and CDR2 is FQNNGV. CDR3 amino acids: CASSSYTGGDSGANVLTF. The CDR3 coding sequence is TGTGCCAGCAGCTCGTATACAGGGGGCGACTCTGGGGCCAACGTCCTGACTTTC.

J is TRBJ1-2 and V is TRBV6-5; D possibly corresponds to TRBD1 (6 bases). The germline CDR1 and CDR2 sequences are MNHEY and SVGAGI. The length of the CDR3 is 14 residues. Trimming took 5 bases from V and 3 from J, leaving 13 bases between them. CDR3 nucleotide sequence: TGTGCCAGCAGTCCTCAGGACAGATACTATGGCTACACCTTC. Its protein product is CASSPQDRYYGYTF.

CDR3 residues: CASRSTSGGFQETQYF. Here the CDR3 DNA reads TGCGCCAGCAGATCAACTAGCGGGGGGTTCCAAGAGACCCAGTACTTC. J is TRBJ2-5 and V is TRBV5-1; 12 bases fit TRBD2. Losses at the gene ends were 5 bases for V and 1 base for J; bases not matched to a gene: 6. The CDR3 has 16 residues. CDR1 is SGHRS, CDR2 YFSETQ, per germline.

This chain joins TRBV29-1 and TRBJ1-1, with 7 bases aligning to TRBD1. This CDR3 has 13 residues. Trimming cost V 6 bases and J 0 bases; bases outside gene matches: 4. Germline V gene data show CDR1 as SQVTM and CDR2 as ANQGSEA. The CDR3 bases are TGCAGCGTCCCGGGACAGTTGAACACTGAAGCTTTCTTT. It is translated as CSVPGQLNTEAFF.

V usage is TRBV29-1 and J usage is TRBJ2-2, with TRBD2 matching 15 bases. This CDR3 has 20 amino acids. The junction had 20 bases not matched to a gene; V was cut back by 7 bases and J by 5 bases. Germline lookup yields CDR1 SQVTM and CDR2 ANQGSEA. CDR3 DNA: TGCAGCGCACAGGACCGGAGGACTAGCGGGGGGGCCTTGGTGACCGGGGAGCTGTTTTTT. Translation gives CSAQDRRTSGGALVTGELFF.

The table lists this clone with a few counts. The chain has TRBV4-2 and TRBJ1-5; 9 nucleotides match TRBD1. Germline CDR1 reads LGHNA; CDR2 reads YNFKEQ. There are 15 residues in the CDR3. With 2 bases clipped from V and 5 bases from J, the junction kept 4 bases outside the gene matches. CDR3 nucleotide sequence: TGTGCCAGCAGCCAAAGACAGGGGGGGGATCAGCCCCAGCATTTT. It codes for CASSQRQGGDQPQHF.

A note on this clone: Compared with germline, one end of the junction differs, possibly owing to a read error. The chain combines TRBV7-9 with TRBJ2-1; 9 positions agree with TRBD2. The germline CDR1 and CDR2 sequences are SEHNR and FQNEAQ (reference sequence). This CDR3 has 17 residues. CDR3 DNA: TGTTCCAGCAGCCCCGTCCCGGGACTAGCTACCTACAATGAGCAGTTCTTC. Its translation is CSSSPVPGLATYNEQFF. Full variable domain (rest looked up from reference TRBV7-9 and TRBJ2-1): DTGVSQNPRHKITKRGQNVTFRCDPISEHNRLYWYRQTLGQGPEFLTYFQNEAQLEKSRLLSDRFSAERPKGSFSTLEIQRTEQGDSAMYLCSSSPVPGLATYNEQFFGPGTRLTVL.

The chain employs TRBV18 and TRBJ2-7, with D perhaps TRBD2 (7 bases). V was shortened by 3 bases and J by 5 bases, with 17 bases between the two germline ends. The V gene's germline CDR1 is KGHSH and CDR2 LQKENI. The CDR3 extends over 15 amino acids. The CDR3: CASSPVGGEIHEQYF. CDR3 in DNA: TGTGCCAGCTCACCCGTAGGGGGGGAGATCCACGAGCAGTACTTC.

This clone occurred once. The chain carries TRBV6-5 and TRBJ2-3, with TRBD2 matching 10 bases. Germline CDR1 is MNHEY and CDR2 is SVGAGI. The CDR3 sequence is 15 residues long. Unmatched junction bases numbered 9, after V lost 7 bases and J lost 5 bases. The CDR3 region has the DNA TGTGCCAGCACCTTACTCCGGACTAGCGGAGATACGCAGTATTTT. Translating gives CASTLLRTSGDTQYF.

The chain uses TRBV2 and TRBJ2-7, with D perhaps TRBD2 (6 bases). V was cut by 8 bases and J by 3 bases, with 14 bases left in between. In germline, CDR1 is SNHLY, CDR2 FYNNEI. The CDR3 runs to 13 residues. The CDR3 protein is CASRGEGNYEQYF. CDR3 sequence (DNA): TGTGCCAGCCGCGGGGAAGGAAACTACGAGCAGTACTTC. Full variable domain (outside the CDR3, taken from reference TRBV2 and TRBJ2-7): EPEVTQTPSHQVTQMGQEVILRCVPISNHLYFYWYRQILGQKVEFLVSFYNNEISEKSEIFDDQFSVERPDGSNFTLKIRSTKLEDSAMYFCASRGEGNYEQYFGPGTRLTVT.

The V gene is TRBV28, the J gene TRBJ2-5; no clear D gene. Germline V gene data show CDR1 as MDHEN and CDR2 as SYDVKM. This CDR3 region has 9 residues. The V gene lost 8 bases and the J gene lost 6 bases, with 4 bases spanning the gap. The CDR3 spells CASGKTQYF. CDR3 bases: TGTGCCAGCGGCAAGACCCAGTACTTC.

The V gene is TRBV27, the J gene TRBJ2-7; 7 bases match TRBD1. J lost 3 bases, V lost 3 bases, and 11 bases had no gene match. CDR1 MNHEY and CDR2 SMNVEV come from the germline V gene (reference sequence). The CDR3 sequence is 16 residues long. Here the CDR3 DNA reads TGTGCCAGCAGTTTCAACCCGGGACAGCTTCACTACGAGCAGTACTTC. The encoded protein is CASSFNPGQLHYEQYF.